This T cell receptor (beta chain) was sequenced in a study of cytomegalovirus exposure and HLA in healthy donors. The germline gives CDR1 SGDLS, CDR2 YYNGEE. CDR3 size: 14 residues. V shed 3 bases, J shed 4 bases, and the junction held 3 bases outside the gene matches. Study findings and constraints: Based on reports, TCR beta sequences accurately predicted HLA-A and HLA-B alleles for most subjects. Altogether, 164 TCR beta chains were recorded as cytomegalovirus-associated.

The PCR employed 60 Vbeta primers together with 13 Jbeta primers. This table comes from immunoSEQ multiplex PCR, and its TCRdb copy is limited to in-frame clones, with some not included. Of 75,000 to 80,000 clones in the sample, 60% to 85% were seen once. Remarks on this clone: Its antigen is undetermined.

Sequences were obtained from PBMCs. The sequence was obtained from a man in his forties or fifties in good health and CMV-seronegative. The chain employs TRBV9 and TRBJ2-5, with 10 bases matching TRBD1. CDR3 residues: CASSGGQGGETQYF. The CDR3 bases are TGTGCCAGCAGCGGAGGACAGGGGGGAGAGACCCAGTACTTC.